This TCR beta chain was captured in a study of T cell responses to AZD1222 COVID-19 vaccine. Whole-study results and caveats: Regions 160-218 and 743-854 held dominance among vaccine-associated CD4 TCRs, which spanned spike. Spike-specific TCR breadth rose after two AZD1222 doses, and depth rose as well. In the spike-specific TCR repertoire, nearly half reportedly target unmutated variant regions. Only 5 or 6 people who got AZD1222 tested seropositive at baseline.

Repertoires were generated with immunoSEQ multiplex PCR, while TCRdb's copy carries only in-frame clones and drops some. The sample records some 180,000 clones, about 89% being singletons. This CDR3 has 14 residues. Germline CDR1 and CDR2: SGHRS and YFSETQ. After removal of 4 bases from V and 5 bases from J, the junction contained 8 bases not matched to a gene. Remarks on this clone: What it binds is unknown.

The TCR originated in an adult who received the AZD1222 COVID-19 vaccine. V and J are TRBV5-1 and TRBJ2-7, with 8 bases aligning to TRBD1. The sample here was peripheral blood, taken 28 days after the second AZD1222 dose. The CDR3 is CASSPGQGRNEQYF. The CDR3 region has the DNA TGCGCCAGCAGCCCAGGACAGGGCCGGAACGAGCAGTACTTC.